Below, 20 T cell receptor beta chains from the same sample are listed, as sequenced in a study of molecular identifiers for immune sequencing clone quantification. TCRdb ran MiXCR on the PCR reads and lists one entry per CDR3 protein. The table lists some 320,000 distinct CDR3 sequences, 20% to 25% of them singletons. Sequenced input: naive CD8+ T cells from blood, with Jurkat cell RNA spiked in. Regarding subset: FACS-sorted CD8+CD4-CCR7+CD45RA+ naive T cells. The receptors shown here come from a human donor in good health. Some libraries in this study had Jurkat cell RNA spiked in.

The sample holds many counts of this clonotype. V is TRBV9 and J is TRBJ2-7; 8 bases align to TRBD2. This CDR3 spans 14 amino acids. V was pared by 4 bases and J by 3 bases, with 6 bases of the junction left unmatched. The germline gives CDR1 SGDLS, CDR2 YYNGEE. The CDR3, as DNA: TGTGCCAGCAGCCCTACGACTAGCGTCTACGAGCAGTACTTC. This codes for CASSPTTSVYEQYF.

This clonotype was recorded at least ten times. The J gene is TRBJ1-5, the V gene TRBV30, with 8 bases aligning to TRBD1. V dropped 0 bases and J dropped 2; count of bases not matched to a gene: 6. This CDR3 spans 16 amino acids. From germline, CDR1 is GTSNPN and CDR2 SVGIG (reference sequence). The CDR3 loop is CAWSVGPGGGNQPQHF. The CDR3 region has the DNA TGTGCCTGGAGTGTAGGGCCAGGGGGCGGCAATCAGCCCCAGCATTTT. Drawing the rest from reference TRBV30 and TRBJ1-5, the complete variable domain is SQTIHQWPATLVQPVGSPLSLECTVEGTSNPNLYWYRQAAGRGLQLLFYSVGIGQISSEVPQNLSASRPQDRQFILSSKKLLLSDSGFYLCAWSVGPGGGNQPQHFGDGTRLSIL.

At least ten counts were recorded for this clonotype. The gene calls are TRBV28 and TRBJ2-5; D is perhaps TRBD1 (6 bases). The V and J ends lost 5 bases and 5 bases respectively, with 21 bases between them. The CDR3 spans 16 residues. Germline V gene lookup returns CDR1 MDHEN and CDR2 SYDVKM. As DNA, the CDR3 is TGTGCCAGCAGTCCAGGTTCTCGGGACAATCTCGAGACCCAGTACTTC. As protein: CASSPGSRDNLETQYF.

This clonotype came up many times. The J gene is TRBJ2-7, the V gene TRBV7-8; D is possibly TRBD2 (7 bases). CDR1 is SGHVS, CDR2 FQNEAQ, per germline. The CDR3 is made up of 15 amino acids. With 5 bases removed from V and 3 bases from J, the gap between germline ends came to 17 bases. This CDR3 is CASSPQGGGSYEQYF. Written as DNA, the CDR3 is TGTGCCAGCAGCCCACAGGGCGGGGGAAGCTACGAGCAGTACTTC.

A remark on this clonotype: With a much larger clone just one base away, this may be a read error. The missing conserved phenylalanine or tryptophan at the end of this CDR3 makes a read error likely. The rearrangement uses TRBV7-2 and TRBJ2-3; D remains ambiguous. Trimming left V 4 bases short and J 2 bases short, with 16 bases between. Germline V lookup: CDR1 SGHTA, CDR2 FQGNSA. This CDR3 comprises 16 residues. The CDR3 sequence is CASSSPAQAFTDTQYL. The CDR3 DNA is TGTGCCAGCAGCTCACCCGCCCAGGCCTTCACAGATACGCAGTATCTT.

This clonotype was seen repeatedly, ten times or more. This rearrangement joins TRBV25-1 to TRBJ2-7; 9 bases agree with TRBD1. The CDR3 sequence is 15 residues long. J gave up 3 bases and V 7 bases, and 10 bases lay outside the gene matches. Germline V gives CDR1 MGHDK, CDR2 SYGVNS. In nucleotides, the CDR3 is TGTGCCAGCAATTCCCCGGGACAGGGAGTCTACGAGCAGTACTTC. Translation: CASNSPGQGVYEQYF.

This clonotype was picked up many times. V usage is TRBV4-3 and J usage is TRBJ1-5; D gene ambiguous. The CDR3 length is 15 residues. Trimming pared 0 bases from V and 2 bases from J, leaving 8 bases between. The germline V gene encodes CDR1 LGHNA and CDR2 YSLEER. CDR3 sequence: CASSQDISGNQPQHF. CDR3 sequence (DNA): TGCGCCAGCAGCCAAGATATCAGTGGCAATCAGCCCCAGCATTTT.

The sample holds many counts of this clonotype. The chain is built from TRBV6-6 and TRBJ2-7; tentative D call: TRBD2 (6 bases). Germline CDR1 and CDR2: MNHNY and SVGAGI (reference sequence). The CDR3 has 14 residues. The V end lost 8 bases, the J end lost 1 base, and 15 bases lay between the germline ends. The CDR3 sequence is CASEPTRGSYEQYF. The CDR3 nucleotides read TGTGCCAGCGAACCGACCCGGGGGTCCTACGAGCAGTACTTC.

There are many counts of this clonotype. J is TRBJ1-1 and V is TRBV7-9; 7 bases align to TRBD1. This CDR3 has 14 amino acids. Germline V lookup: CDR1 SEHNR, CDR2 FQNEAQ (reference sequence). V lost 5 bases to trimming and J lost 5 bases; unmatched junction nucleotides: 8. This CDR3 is CASSGDRVLTEAFF. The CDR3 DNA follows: TGTGCCAGCAGCGGCGACAGGGTATTAACTGAAGCTTTCTTT.

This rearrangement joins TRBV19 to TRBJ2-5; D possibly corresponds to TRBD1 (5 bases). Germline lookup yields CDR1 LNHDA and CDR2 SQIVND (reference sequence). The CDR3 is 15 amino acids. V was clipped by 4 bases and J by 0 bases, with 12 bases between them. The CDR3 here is CASSKTDGYQETQYF. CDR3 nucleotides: TGTGCCAGTAGTAAGACAGACGGGTACCAAGAGACCCAGTACTTC. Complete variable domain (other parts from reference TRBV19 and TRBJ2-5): DGGITQSPKYLFRKEGQNVTLSCEQNLNHDAMYWYRQDPGQGLRLIYYSQIVNDFQKGDIAEGYSVSREKKESFPLTVTSAQKNPTAFYLCASSKTDGYQETQYFGPGTRLLVL.

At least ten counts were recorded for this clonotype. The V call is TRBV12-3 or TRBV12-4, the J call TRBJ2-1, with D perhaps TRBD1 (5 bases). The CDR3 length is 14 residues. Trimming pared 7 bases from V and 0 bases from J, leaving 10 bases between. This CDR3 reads CASTQDSSYNEQFF. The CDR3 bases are TGTGCCAGCACCCAAGACAGCTCCTACAATGAGCAGTTCTTC.

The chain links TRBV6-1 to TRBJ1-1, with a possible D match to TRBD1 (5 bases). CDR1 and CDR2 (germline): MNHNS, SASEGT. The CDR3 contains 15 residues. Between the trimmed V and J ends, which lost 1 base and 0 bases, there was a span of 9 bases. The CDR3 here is CASSEEGLMNTEAFF. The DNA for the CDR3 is TGTGCCAGCAGTGAAGAGGGGTTAATGAACACTGAAGCTTTCTTT.

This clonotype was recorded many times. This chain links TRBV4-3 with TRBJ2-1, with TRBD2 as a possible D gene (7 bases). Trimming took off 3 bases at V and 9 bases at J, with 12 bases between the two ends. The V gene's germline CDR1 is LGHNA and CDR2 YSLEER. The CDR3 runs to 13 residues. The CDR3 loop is CASSHGGASEQFF. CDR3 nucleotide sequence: TGCGCCAGCAGCCATGGGGGGGCGAGTGAGCAGTTCTTC.

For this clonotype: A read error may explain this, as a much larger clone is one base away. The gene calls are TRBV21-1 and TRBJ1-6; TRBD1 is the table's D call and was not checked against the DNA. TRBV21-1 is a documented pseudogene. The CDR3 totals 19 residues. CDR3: CASSKGATGEISYNSLLHF. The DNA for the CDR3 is TGTGCCAGCAGCAAAGGAGCGACAGGGGAAATCTCCTATAATTCACTCCTCCACTTT.

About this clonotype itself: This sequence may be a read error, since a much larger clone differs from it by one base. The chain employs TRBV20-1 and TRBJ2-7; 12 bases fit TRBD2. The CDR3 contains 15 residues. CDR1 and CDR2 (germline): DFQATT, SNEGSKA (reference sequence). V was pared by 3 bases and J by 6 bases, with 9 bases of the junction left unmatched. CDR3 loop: CSARDQTSGRSEQYF. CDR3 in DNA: TGCAGTGCTAGGGATCAGACTAGCGGGAGAAGCGAGCAGTACTTC.

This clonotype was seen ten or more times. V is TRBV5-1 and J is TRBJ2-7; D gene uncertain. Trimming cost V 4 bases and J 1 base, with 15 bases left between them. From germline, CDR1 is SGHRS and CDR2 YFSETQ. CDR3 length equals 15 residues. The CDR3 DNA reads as TGCGCCAGCAGCGCGGCTCTGGGTGGTTCCTACGAGCAGTACTTC. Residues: CASSAALGGSYEQYF.

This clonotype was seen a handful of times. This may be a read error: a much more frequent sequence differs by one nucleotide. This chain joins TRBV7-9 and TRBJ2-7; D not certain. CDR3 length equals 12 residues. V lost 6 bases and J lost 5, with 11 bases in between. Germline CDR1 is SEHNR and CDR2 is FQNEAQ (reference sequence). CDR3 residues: CASRPARDEQYF. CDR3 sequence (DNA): TGTGCCAGCAGACCCGCCCGGGACGAGCAGTACTTC.

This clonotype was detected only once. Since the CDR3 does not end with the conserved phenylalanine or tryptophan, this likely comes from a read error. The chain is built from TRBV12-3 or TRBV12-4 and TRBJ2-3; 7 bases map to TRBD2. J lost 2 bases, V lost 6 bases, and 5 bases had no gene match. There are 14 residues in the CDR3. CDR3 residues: CASSPGGNTDTQYL. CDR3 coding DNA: TGTGCCAGCAGCCCCGGGGGGAACACAGATACGCAGTATTTA.

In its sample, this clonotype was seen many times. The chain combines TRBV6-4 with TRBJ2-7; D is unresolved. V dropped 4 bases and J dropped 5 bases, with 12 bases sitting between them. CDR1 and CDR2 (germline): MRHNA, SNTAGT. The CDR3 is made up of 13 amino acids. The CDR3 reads CASSAFPGHEQYF. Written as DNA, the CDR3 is TGTGCCAGCAGTGCCTTCCCCGGCCACGAGCAGTACTTC.

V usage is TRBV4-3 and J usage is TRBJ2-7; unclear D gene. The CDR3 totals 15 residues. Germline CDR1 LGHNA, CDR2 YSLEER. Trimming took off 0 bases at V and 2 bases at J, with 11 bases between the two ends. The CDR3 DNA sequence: TGCGCCAGCAGCCAAGATCGAACGGCCGCCTACGAGCAGTACTTC. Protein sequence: CASSQDRTAAYEQYF.